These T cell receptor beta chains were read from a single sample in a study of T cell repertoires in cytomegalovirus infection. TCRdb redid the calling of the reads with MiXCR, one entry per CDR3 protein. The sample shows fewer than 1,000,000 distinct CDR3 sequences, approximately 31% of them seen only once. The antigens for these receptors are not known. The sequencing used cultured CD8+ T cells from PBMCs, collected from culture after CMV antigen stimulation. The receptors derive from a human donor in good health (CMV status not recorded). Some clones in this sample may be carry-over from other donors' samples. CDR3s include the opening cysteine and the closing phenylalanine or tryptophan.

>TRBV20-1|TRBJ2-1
CSVRGGDYNEQFF
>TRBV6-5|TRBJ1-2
CASSYEGTSYGYTF
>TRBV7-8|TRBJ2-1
CASSLVDRERYNEQFF
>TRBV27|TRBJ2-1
CASSLGRSKFF
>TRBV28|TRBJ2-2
CASSSGQSNTGELFF
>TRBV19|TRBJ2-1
CASSFGQGDDEQFF
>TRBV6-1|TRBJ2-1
CASRRTGHNEQFF
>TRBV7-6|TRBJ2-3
CASSSRDRGRDTQYF
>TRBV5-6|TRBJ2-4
CASSLTAKNIQYF
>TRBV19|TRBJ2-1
CASSRQGRCNEQFF
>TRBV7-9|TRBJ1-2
CASSAKTVSTNYGYTF
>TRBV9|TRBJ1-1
CASSVRQGAAEAFF
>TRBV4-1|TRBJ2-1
CASSQGGGVVDEQFF
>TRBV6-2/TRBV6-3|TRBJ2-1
CASILDPISYNEQFF
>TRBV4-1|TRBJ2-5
CASSQNARQETQYF
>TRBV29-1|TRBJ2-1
CSVDRDHDEQFF
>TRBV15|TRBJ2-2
CATSRGTSANTGELFF
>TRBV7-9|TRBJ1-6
CASSLVNSPLHF
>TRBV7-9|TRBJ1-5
CASSSHDVGQGALSNQPQHF
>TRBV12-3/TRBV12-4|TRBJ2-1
CASSLISLAGGFYNEQFF
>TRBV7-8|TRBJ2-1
CASSLAPAGSEQFF
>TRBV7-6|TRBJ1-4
CASTGADEKLLF
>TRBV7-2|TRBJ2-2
CASSLPSDGGVGGELFF
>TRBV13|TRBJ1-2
CASSLQQGINYGYTF
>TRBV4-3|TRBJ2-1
CASSNTGGQFYNEQFF
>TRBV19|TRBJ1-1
CATSGVLNTEAFF
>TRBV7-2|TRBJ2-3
CASSLGLAGYRTDTQYF
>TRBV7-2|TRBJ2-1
CASSLEPGPQYNEQFF
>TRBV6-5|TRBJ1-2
CASSYSRVARRDGYTF
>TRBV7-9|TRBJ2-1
CASSLEGGSSNEQFF
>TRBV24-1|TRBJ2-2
CATSDQRTMNTGELFF
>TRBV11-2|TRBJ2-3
CASSLPGGKGTDTQYF
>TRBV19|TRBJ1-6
CASSTGTGGISPLHF
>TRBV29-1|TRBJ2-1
CSARTGVYNEQFF
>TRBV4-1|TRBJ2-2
CASSQEGSTGELFF
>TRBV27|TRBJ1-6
CASSLGMADSPFHF